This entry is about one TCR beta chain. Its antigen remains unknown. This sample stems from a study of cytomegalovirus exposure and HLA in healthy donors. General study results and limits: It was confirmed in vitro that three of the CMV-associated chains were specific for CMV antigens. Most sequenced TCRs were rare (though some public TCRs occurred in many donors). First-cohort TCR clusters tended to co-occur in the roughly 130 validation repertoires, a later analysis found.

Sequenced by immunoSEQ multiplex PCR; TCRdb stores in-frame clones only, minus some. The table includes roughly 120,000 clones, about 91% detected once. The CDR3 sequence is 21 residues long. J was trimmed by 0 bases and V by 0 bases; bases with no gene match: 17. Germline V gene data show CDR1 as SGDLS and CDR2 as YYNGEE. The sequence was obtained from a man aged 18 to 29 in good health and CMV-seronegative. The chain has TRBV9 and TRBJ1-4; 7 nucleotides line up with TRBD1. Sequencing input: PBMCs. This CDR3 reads CASSVVPLDRTGRATNEKLFF. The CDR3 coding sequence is TGTGCCAGCAGCGTAGTACCTCTGGACAGGACAGGAAGGGCAACTAATGAAAAACTGTTTTTT.